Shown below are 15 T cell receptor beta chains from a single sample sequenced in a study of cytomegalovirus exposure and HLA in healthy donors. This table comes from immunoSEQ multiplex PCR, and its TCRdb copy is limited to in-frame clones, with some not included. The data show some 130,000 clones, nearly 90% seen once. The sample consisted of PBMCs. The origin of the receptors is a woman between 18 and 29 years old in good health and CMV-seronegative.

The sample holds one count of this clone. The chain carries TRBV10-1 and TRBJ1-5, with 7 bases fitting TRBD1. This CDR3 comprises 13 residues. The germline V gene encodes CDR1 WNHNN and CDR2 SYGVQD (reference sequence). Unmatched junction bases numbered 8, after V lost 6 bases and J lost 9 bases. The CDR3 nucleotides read TGCGCCAGCAGCGCGACAGGGAAGGGGCCCCAGCATTTT. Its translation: CASSATGKGPQHF.

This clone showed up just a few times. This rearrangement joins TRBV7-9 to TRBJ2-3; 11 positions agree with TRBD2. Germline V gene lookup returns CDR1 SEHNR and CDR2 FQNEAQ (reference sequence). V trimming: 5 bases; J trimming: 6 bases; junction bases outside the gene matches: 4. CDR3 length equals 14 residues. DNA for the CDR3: TGTGCCAGCAGCCCGACTAGCGGGGCCGATACGCAGTATTTT. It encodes CASSPTSGADTQYF. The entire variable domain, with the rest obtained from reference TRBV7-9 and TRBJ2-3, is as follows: DTGVSQNPRHKITKRGQNVTFRCDPISEHNRLYWYRQTLGQGPEFLTYFQNEAQLEKSRLLSDRFSAERPKGSFSTLEIQRTEQGDSAMYLCASSPTSGADTQYFGPGTRLTVL.

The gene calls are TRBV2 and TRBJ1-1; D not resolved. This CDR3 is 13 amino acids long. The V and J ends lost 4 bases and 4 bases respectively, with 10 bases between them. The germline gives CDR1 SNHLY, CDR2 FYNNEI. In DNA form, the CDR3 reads TGTGCCAGCAGTGTAAACTTTGGCACTGAAGCTTTCTTT. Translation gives CASSVNFGTEAFF.

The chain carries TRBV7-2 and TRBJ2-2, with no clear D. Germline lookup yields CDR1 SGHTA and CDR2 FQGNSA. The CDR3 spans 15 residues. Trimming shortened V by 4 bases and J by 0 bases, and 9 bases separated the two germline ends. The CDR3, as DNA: TGTGCCAGCAGCTCAGGAATCGCGAACACCGGGGAGCTGTTTTTT. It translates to CASSSGIANTGELFF.

The CDR3 bases are TGTGCCAGTAGCCTCAGCGGGGGGGCCCAGGAGACCCAGTACTTC. Its protein is CASSLSGGAQETQYF. The J gene is TRBJ2-5, the V gene TRBV19; 10 nucleotides line up with TRBD2. After removal of 6 bases from V and 5 bases from J, the junction contained 9 bases not matched to a gene. This CDR3 has 15 residues. Germline V gene sequence: CDR1 LNHDA, CDR2 SQIVND (reference sequence).

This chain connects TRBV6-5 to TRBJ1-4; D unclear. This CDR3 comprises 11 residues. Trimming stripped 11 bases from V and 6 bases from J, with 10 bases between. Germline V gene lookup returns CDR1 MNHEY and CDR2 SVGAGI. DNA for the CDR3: TGTGCCTGGCCCGGGGATGAAAAACTGTTTTTT. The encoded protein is CAWPGDEKLFF.

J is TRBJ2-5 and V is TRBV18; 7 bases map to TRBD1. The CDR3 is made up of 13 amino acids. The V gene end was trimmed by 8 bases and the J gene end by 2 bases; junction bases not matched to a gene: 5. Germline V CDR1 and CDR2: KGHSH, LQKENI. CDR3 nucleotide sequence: TGTGCCAGCCGTGAGGGGGCGCAAGAGACCCAGTACTTC. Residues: CASREGAQETQYF. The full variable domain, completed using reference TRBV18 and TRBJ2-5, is NAGVMQNPRHLVRRRGQEARLRCSPMKGHSHVYWYRQLPEEGLKFMVYLQKENIIDESGMPKERFSAEFPKEGPSILRIQQVVRGDSAAYFCASREGAQETQYFGPGTRLLVL.

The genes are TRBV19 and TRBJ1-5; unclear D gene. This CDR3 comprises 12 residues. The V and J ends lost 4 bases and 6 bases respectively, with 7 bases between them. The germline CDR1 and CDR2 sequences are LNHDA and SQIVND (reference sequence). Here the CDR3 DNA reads TGTGCCAGTAGTAAGTCTAGTCAGCCCCAGCATTTT. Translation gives CASSKSSQPQHF.

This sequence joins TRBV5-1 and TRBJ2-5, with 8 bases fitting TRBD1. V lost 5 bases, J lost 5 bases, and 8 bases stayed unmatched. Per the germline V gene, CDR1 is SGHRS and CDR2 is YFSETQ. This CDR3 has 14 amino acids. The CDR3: CASSRGQVTETQYF. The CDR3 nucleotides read TGCGCCAGCAGTCGGGGACAGGTTACCGAGACCCAGTACTTC.

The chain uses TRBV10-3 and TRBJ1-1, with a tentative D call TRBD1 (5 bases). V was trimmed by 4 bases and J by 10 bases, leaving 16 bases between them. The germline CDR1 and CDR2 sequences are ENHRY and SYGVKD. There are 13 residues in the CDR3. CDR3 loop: CAISGYKAGGAFF. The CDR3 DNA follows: TGTGCCATCAGTGGTTATAAAGCCGGGGGAGCTTTCTTT.

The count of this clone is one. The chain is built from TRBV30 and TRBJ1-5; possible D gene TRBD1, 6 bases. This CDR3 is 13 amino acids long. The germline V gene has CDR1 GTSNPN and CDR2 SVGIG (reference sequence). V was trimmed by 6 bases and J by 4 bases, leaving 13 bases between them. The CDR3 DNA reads TGTGCCTGCCAGGGGAGAGGGAATCAGCCCCAGCATTTT. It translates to CACQGRGNQPQHF.

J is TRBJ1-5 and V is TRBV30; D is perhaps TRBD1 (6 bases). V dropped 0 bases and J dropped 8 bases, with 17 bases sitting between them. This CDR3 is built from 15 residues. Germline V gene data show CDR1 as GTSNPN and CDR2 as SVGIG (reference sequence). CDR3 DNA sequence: TGTGCCTGGAGTGTACTCCTTGACAGGTTTGAGCCCCAGCATTTT. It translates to CAWSVLLDRFEPQHF.

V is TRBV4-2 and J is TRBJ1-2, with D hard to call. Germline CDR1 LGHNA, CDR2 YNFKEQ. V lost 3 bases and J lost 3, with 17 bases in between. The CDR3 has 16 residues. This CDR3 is CASSHWTGGWHYGYTF. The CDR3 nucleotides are TGTGCCAGCAGCCATTGGACGGGAGGATGGCACTATGGCTACACCTTC.

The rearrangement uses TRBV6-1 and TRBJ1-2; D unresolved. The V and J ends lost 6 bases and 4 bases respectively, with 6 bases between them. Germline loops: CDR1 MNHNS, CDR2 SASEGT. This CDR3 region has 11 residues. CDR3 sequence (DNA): TGTGCCAGCAGGGTCAGCTATGGCTACACCTTC. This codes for CASRVSYGYTF.

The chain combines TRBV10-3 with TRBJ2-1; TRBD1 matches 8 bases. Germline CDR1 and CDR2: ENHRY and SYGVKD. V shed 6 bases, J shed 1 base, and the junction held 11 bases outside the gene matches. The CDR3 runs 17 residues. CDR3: CAISEAGGVGSYNEQFF. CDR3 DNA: TGTGCCATCAGCGAAGCAGGGGGCGTAGGTTCCTACAATGAGCAGTTCTTC.